The 12 T cell receptor beta chains below come from one sample, sequenced in a study of cytomegalovirus exposure and HLA in healthy donors. PCR involved 60 Vbeta and 13 Jbeta primers. The repertoire was sequenced with immunoSEQ multiplex PCR; TCRdb's copy has only in-frame clones and lacks some. The table lists 180,000 or so clones, approximately 82% of them singletons. Source material: PBMCs. These receptors were taken from a woman in her thirties or forties in good health and CMV-seropositive.

This clone was found a few times. The chain joins TRBV28 to TRBJ2-3; D is possibly TRBD2 (6 bases). CDR3 length: 15 amino acids. With 8 bases removed from V and 0 bases from J, the gap between germline ends came to 15 bases. The germline CDR1 and CDR2 sequences are MDHEN and SYDVKM. The DNA for the CDR3 is TGTGCCAGCGTTGGGAGGTTAGCTAGCACAGATACGCAGTATTTT. Its translation: CASVGRLASTDTQYF.

The rearrangement uses TRBV18 and TRBJ1-3, with 7 bases fitting TRBD1. The V gene end was trimmed by 3 bases and the J gene end by 0 bases; junction bases not matched to a gene: 2. The length of the CDR3 is 15 residues. CDR1 and CDR2 (germline): KGHSH, LQKENI. The CDR3 sequence: CASSPQGVSGNTIYF. The CDR3 DNA follows: TGTGCCAGCTCACCCCAGGGGGTCTCTGGAAACACCATATATTTT.

V usage is TRBV18 and J usage is TRBJ2-7, with 9 nucleotides matching TRBD2. CDR3 length: 13 residues. V dropped 6 bases and J dropped 5; count of bases not matched to a gene: 5. Germline-derived CDR1 and CDR2 are KGHSH and LQKENI. The CDR3 coding sequence is TGTGCCAGCTCCCTGGGACTAGCCAACGAGCAGTACTTC. This gives the protein CASSLGLANEQYF.

This clone appeared a single time. The V gene is TRBV7-9, the J gene TRBJ2-7; 11 bases map to TRBD1. CDR1 and CDR2 (germline): SEHNR, FQNEAQ (reference sequence). J was trimmed by 3 bases and V by 6 bases; bases with no gene match: 7. The CDR3 loop spans 15 amino acids. CDR3 protein: CASRDMGQGVYEQYF. The CDR3 DNA is TGTGCCAGCAGGGATATGGGACAGGGGGTCTACGAGCAGTACTTC.

This clone has a handful of counts. The rearrangement uses TRBV7-6 and TRBJ2-3; perhaps TRBD1 as D (5 bases). Germline CDR1 and CDR2: SGHVS and FNYEAQ. V was cut by 5 bases and J by 8 bases, with 8 bases left in between. This CDR3 region has 11 residues. In DNA form, the CDR3 reads TGTGCCAGCAGCGCTAGGGGTACGCAGTATTTT. Translating gives CASSARGTQYF.

The chain recombines TRBV28 with TRBJ1-1, with D perhaps matching TRBD1 (5 bases). V lost 2 bases to trimming and J lost 2 bases, with 12 bases between them. There are 15 residues in the CDR3. Germline CDR1 reads MDHEN; CDR2 reads SYDVKM. The CDR3, as DNA: TGTGCCAGCAGTTTAGGGGCAGGGATAAACACTGAAGCTTTCTTT. Its translation: CASSLGAGINTEAFF.

V and J are TRBV5-1 and TRBJ1-4; perhaps TRBD1 as D (5 bases). V gave up 4 bases and J gave up 3 bases, with 19 bases separating them. The CDR3 consists of 17 residues. Germline V gene data show CDR1 as SGHRS and CDR2 as YFSETQ. CDR3: CASSIFGTAGPNEKLFF. The DNA of the CDR3 is TGCGCCAGCAGCATATTCGGGACTGCGGGACCTAATGAAAAACTGTTTTTT.

The CDR3, as DNA: TGTGCCAGTAGAACCCACGGGACTAGCGGGAGAAACGAGCAGTTCTTC. Translated: CASRTHGTSGRNEQFF. This chain joins TRBV19 and TRBJ2-1; 14 nucleotides align to TRBD2. The CDR3 consists of 16 residues. CDR1 and CDR2 from the germline V gene are LNHDA and SQIVND (reference sequence). The V segment lost 6 bases and the J segment 10 bases; nucleotides outside the gene matches: 11.

The CDR3 reads CASSGTRDAGEQYF. CDR3 nucleotide sequence: TGTGCCAGCAGTGGAACTAGGGATGCGGGGGAGCAGTACTTC. The chain has TRBV2 and TRBJ2-7; TRBD2 might be the D (6 bases). Trimming left V 4 bases short and J 7 bases short, with 17 bases between. This CDR3 comprises 14 residues. Germline CDR1 reads SNHLY; CDR2 reads FYNNEI. Filled out from reference TRBV2 and TRBJ2-7, the complete variable domain reads EPEVTQTPSHQVTQMGQEVILRCVPISNHLYFYWYRQILGQKVEFLVSFYNNEISEKSEIFDDQFSVERPDGSNFTLKIRSTKLEDSAMYFCASSGTRDAGEQYFGPGTRLTVT.

This clone was counted only a few times. This rearrangement joins TRBV7-2 to TRBJ2-3; 7 bases are shared with TRBD1. Germline V CDR1 and CDR2: SGHTA, FQGNSA. The junction had 10 bases not matched to a gene; V was cut back by 4 bases and J by 9 bases. The CDR3 is 14 residues long. The CDR3 nucleotides read TGTGCCAGCAGCTCAACAACAGGGGAGCCAACGCAGTATTTT. It is translated as CASSSTTGEPTQYF.

The chain links TRBV29-1 to TRBJ2-7; D gene uncertain. Germline loops: CDR1 SQVTM, CDR2 ANQGSEA. The length of the CDR3 is 13 residues. V shed 2 bases and J shed 5 bases, with 13 bases lying between them. Here the CDR3 reads CSVESMVNNEQYF. CDR3 nucleotide sequence: TGCAGCGTTGAATCGATGGTTAACAACGAGCAGTACTTC.

The gene calls are TRBV6-1 and TRBJ1-5; D remains ambiguous. The CDR3 length is 14 residues. Germline CDR1 MNHNS, CDR2 SASEGT. The V end lost 8 bases, the J end lost 3 bases, and 14 bases lay between the germline ends. CDR3 sequence reads: CASALSTYNQPQHF. As DNA, the CDR3 is TGTGCCAGCGCCCTGTCCACCTACAATCAGCCCCAGCATTTT.